The clone carrying this T cell receptor beta chain turned up a few times. What it binds is unknown. V was shortened by 0 bases and J by 3 bases, with 9 bases between the two germline ends. From germline, CDR1 is LGHNA and CDR2 YNFKEQ. This CDR3 comprises 16 residues. This specimen comes from a study of T-cell memory formation after mild COVID-19. General study results and limits: A second wave of clones peaked on day 37, and their SARS-CoV-2 specificity went unconfirmed. CD4+ clones that contracted lay mainly in CM and EM; CD8+ ones lay in EMRA. The finding that pre-infection memory included some responding clones suggested that cross-reactive memory joined.

TCRdb recomputed calls from the 5' RACE reads with MiXCR, one row per CDR3 protein. The sample lists about 400,000 distinct CDR3 sequences, under 25% occurring once. The chain couples TRBV4-2 to TRBJ1-6; D ambiguous. Sequenced: PBMCs or a T cell subset sorted from them (not recorded which). The source is an adult woman who had mild COVID-19 (a few samples of this study predate the infection). Cell type and time point are not known. CDR3: CASSQDRADYNSPLHF. CDR3 nucleotides: TGTGCCAGCAGCCAAGATCGGGCGGACTATAATTCACCCCTCCACTTT.